Each of the 26 T cell receptor beta chains below was sequenced from the same sample in a study of shared T cell receptors in the human thymus. Clones were read by immunoSEQ multiplex PCR, and TCRdb kept only the in-frame ones, dropping some. Seen here are around 730,000 clones, 80% to 90% observed once, and the top ten hold under 0.012%. The sample was also reused in another study, on human thymus T cells.

The sample comprised thymocytes. The receptors originated from a girl under two years old with a congenital heart defect.

CDR3 loop: CASSESGTGVGNQPQHF. The CDR3 coding sequence is TGTGCCAGCAGTGAAAGTGGGACAGGGGTTGGAAATCAGCCCCAGCATTTT. The chain links TRBV25-1 to TRBJ1-5, with 10 nucleotides matching TRBD1. Looked up from germline, CDR1 is MGHDK and CDR2 is SYGVNS. J lost 4 bases, V lost 2 bases, and 8 bases had no gene match. There are 17 residues in the CDR3.

The sample holds one count of this clone. J is TRBJ2-7 and V is TRBV6-5; TRBD2 matches at 8 bases. The ends lost 5 bases at V and 3 bases at J; junction bases unmatched: 9. Germline-derived CDR1 and CDR2 are MNHEY and SVGAGI. This CDR3 spans 15 amino acids. CDR3 sequence (DNA): TGTGCCAGCAGTGCCCTGGCGGGGGGTGACTACGAGCAGTACTTC. Residues: CASSALAGGDYEQYF.

J is TRBJ1-5 and V is TRBV27; TRBD1 matches at 7 bases. The CDR3 consists of 18 residues. CDR1 and CDR2 (germline): MNHEY, SMNVEV (reference sequence). Losses at the gene ends were 6 bases for V and 0 bases for J; bases not matched to a gene: 14. This chain's CDR3 is CASSKTGNDNHSNQPQHF. The CDR3 DNA is TGTGCCAGCAGCAAGACAGGGAACGACAATCATAGCAATCAGCCCCAGCATTTT.

This clone was detected once. The rearrangement joins TRBV28 to TRBJ1-4, with TRBD1 as a possible D gene (6 bases). The CDR3 sequence is 16 residues long. Trimming cost V 5 bases and J 2 bases, with 15 bases left between them. From germline, CDR1 is MDHEN and CDR2 SYDVKM. The CDR3 here is CASSHKNRATNEKLFF. In DNA, the CDR3 is TGTGCCAGCAGTCATAAAAACAGGGCGACTAATGAAAAACTGTTTTTT.

The V gene is TRBV5-1, the J gene TRBJ2-5; 11 nucleotides align to TRBD2. The CDR3 has 15 residues. Germline values: CDR1 SGHRS, CDR2 YFSETQ. The ends lost 1 base at V and 4 bases at J; junction bases unmatched: 3. The CDR3 sequence: CASSLTSGGSETQYF. Written as DNA, the CDR3 is TGCGCCAGCAGCTTGACTAGCGGGGGCTCAGAGACCCAGTACTTC.

This rearrangement joins TRBV18 to TRBJ1-5, with 7 bases lining up with TRBD1. V gave up 3 bases and J gave up 4 bases; unmatched junction bases: 3. This CDR3 is 14 amino acids long. CDR1 is KGHSH and CDR2 is LQKENI in the germline V gene. DNA of the CDR3: TGTGCCAGCTCACCGGGGACAGCTAATCAGCCCCAGCATTTT. The encoded protein is CASSPGTANQPQHF.

V and J are TRBV7-2 and TRBJ1-1; TRBD1 agrees at 7 bases. The V segment lost 0 bases and the J segment 6 bases; nucleotides outside the gene matches: 4. The CDR3 is 14 residues long. Germline CDR1 is SGHTA and CDR2 is FQGNSA. In DNA form, the CDR3 reads TGTGCCAGCAGCTTAGCCGGGACAGTTTCTGAAGCTTTCTTT. Translating it yields CASSLAGTVSEAFF.

This chain connects TRBV30 to TRBJ2-2; perhaps TRBD1 as D (6 bases). The germline V gene encodes CDR1 GTSNPN and CDR2 SVGIG (reference sequence). The CDR3 totals 13 residues. Trimming left V 2 bases short and J 5 bases short, with 9 bases between. CDR3 sequence: CAWSSRGTGELFF. The CDR3 nucleotides read TGTGCCTGGAGTTCCAGGGGAACCGGGGAGCTGTTTTTT.

The chain recombines TRBV6-5 with TRBJ1-6, with D hard to call. CDR3 length equals 15 residues. The V and J ends lost 5 bases and 7 bases respectively, with 15 bases between them. The V gene's germline CDR1 is MNHEY and CDR2 SVGAGI. The CDR3 DNA reads TGTGCCAGCAGTGCCCCCCGGGAGGAAAATTCACCCCTCCACTTT. It yields the protein CASSAPREENSPLHF.

V is TRBV6-5 and J is TRBJ2-5; 8 bases align to TRBD2. The closer fit of TRBJ2-7 to the DNA end suggests the J call may be wrong. There are 15 residues in the CDR3. The germline gives CDR1 MNHEY, CDR2 SVGAGI. The CDR3, as DNA: TGTGCCAGCAGTTACGTCGGGGGGGCCCCCTACGAGCAGTACTTC. Translated: CASSYVGGAPYEQYF.

The CDR3, as DNA: TGTGCCAGCAGTGATCCGCCGGGACTAGCGGGTCGCGCAGATACGCAGTATTTT. Protein sequence: CASSDPPGLAGRADTQYF. The rearrangement links TRBV2 to TRBJ2-3, with TRBD2 matching over 12 bases. This CDR3 has 18 amino acids. The junction had 11 bases not matched to a gene; V was cut back by 3 bases and J by 4 bases. Germline assignment: CDR1 SNHLY and CDR2 FYNNEI.

The chain joins TRBV2 to TRBJ1-6; D ambiguous. This CDR3 is built from 15 residues. V was shortened by 4 bases and J by 10 bases, with 17 bases between the two germline ends. The germline V gene has CDR1 SNHLY and CDR2 FYNNEI. CDR3 amino acids: CASSVSGKGISPLHF. The CDR3 coding sequence is TGTGCCAGCAGTGTCTCGGGGAAAGGAATCTCACCCCTCCACTTT.

This chain joins TRBV19 and TRBJ2-4; perhaps TRBD1 as D (6 bases). Per germline, CDR1 LNHDA and CDR2 SQIVND (reference sequence). The CDR3 is made up of 18 amino acids. V dropped 1 base and J dropped 3 bases, with 19 bases sitting between them. The CDR3 here is CASSIGFRAGAGKNIQYF. CDR3 bases: TGTGCCAGTAGTATAGGGTTTAGGGCAGGGGCTGGCAAAAACATTCAGTACTTC. Together with reference TRBV19 and TRBJ2-4, the CDR3 gives the full variable domain: DGGITQSPKYLFRKEGQNVTLSCEQNLNHDAMYWYRQDPGQGLRLIYYSQIVNDFQKGDIAEGYSVSREKKESFPLTVTSAQKNPTAFYLCASSIGFRAGAGKNIQYFGAGTRLSVL.

The rearrangement links TRBV6-4 to TRBJ2-5, with TRBD2 matching over 9 bases. The CDR3 extends over 15 amino acids. V shed 6 bases and J 1 base; nucleotides not matched to a gene: 6. CDR1 is MRHNA, CDR2 SNTAGT, per germline. CDR3 protein: CASRGGGGFQETQYF. CDR3 nucleotides: TGTGCCAGCAGGGGCGGGGGGGGATTCCAAGAGACCCAGTACTTC.

CDR3 amino acids: CASSVDLRGGDRSTDTQYF. The CDR3 DNA reads TGTGCCAGCAGCGTAGACCTGCGGGGGGGCGACAGGAGCACAGATACGCAGTATTTT. V gene TRBV9 combines with J gene TRBJ2-3; 9 nucleotides match TRBD2. V lost 0 bases, J lost 0 bases, and 11 bases stayed unmatched. The CDR3 is 19 residues long. The V gene's germline CDR1 is SGDLS and CDR2 YYNGEE.

The V gene is TRBV6-5, the J gene TRBJ2-7; 9 nucleotides match TRBD1. V trimming: 8 bases; J trimming: 3 bases; junction bases outside the gene matches: 5. The CDR3 length is 13 residues. Germline CDR1 is MNHEY and CDR2 is SVGAGI. The CDR3 is CASGQGPSYEQYF. For the CDR3, the DNA is TGTGCCAGCGGACAGGGGCCCAGCTACGAGCAGTACTTC.

This clone was detected a few times. The chain has TRBV11-2 and TRBJ2-2; D remains unclear. Germline values: CDR1 SGHAT, CDR2 FQNNGV. V gave up 3 bases and J gave up 8 bases, with 16 bases separating them. This CDR3 spans 15 amino acids. The CDR3 is CASSFLWAVWGELFF. CDR3 DNA sequence: TGTGCCAGCAGCTTCCTATGGGCCGTCTGGGGGGAGCTGTTTTTT.

The rearrangement links TRBV13 to TRBJ1-1; 7 positions match TRBD1. Trimming cost V 4 bases and J 5 bases; bases outside gene matches: 4. Germline CDR1 PRHDT, CDR2 FYEKMQ (reference sequence). CDR3 length: 13 amino acids. As DNA, the CDR3 is TGTGCCAGCAGCTACAGGGGATTTACTGAAGCTTTCTTT. Protein sequence: CASSYRGFTEAFF.

A single count supports this clone. V gene TRBV27 combines with J gene TRBJ2-7, with 11 bases fitting TRBD1. Trimming at V came to 4 bases and at J to 2 bases, leaving 7 bases not matched to a gene. Germline CDR1 reads MNHEY; CDR2 reads SMNVEV (reference sequence). The CDR3 covers 16 residues. The CDR3 here is CASSYKGQGVTYEQYF. The CDR3 coding sequence is TGTGCCAGCAGTTATAAGGGACAGGGGGTAACCTACGAGCAGTACTTC.

To note about this clone: Other DNA sequences of this sample code for an identical CDR3. This chain connects TRBV27 to TRBJ1-2; no firm D call. The CDR3 is 13 amino acids. V was shortened by 5 bases and J by 4 bases, with 11 bases between the two germline ends. CDR1 MNHEY and CDR2 SMNVEV come from the germline V gene (reference sequence). The CDR3 region is CASSPRQAYGYTF. The CDR3 bases are TGTGCCAGCAGTCCTCGGCAGGCCTATGGCTACACCTTC.

The CDR3 DNA sequence: TGTGCCAGCAGCGTCCTTCCAGCGGGGGCCGTTAGCACAGATACGCAGTATTTT. It encodes CASSVLPAGAVSTDTQYF. The chain carries TRBV9 and TRBJ2-3; 8 positions match TRBD2. In germline, CDR1 is SGDLS, CDR2 YYNGEE. This CDR3 comprises 18 residues. Trimming cost V 2 bases and J 0 bases; bases outside gene matches: 11.

The gene calls are TRBV20-1 and TRBJ1-1; 8 bases fit TRBD1. The germline CDR1 and CDR2 sequences are DFQATT and SNEGSKA (reference sequence). CDR3 length: 11 amino acids. The trim removed 5 bases at V and 8 bases at J, leaving 4 bases unmatched. The CDR3 coding sequence is TGCAGTGCTTCGGACAGGGAAGAAGCTTTCTTT. This codes for CSASDREEAFF.

This chain joins TRBV9 and TRBJ1-2; 8 nucleotides align to TRBD1. There are 14 residues in the CDR3. Per germline, CDR1 SGDLS and CDR2 YYNGEE. Losses at the gene ends were 3 bases for V and 4 bases for J; bases not matched to a gene: 5. The CDR3 reads CASSASDRGYGYTF. The CDR3 DNA sequence: TGTGCCAGCAGCGCCTCAGACAGGGGCTATGGCTACACCTTC.

V and J are TRBV11-2 and TRBJ2-6; D may be TRBD1 (5 bases). Trimming took 6 bases from V and 2 from J, leaving 11 bases between them. The CDR3 spans 15 residues. CDR1 SGHAT and CDR2 FQNNGV come from the germline V gene. This CDR3 reads CASRSQGPGANVLTF. The CDR3 DNA follows: TGTGCCAGCAGATCCCAGGGTCCTGGGGCCAACGTCCTGACTTTC.

V is TRBV29-1 and J is TRBJ2-5; D may be TRBD1 (5 bases). Germline CDR1 SQVTM, CDR2 ANQGSEA. With 4 bases removed from V and 0 bases from J, the gap between germline ends came to 9 bases. This CDR3 is 13 amino acids long. This CDR3 reads CSVGGSYQETQYF. DNA of the CDR3: TGCAGCGTTGGGGGCTCGTACCAAGAGACCCAGTACTTC.

This chain uses TRBV28 with TRBJ2-6, with no clear D. The CDR3 is 14 residues long. Trimming took 4 bases from V and 4 from J, leaving 8 bases between them. CDR1 is MDHEN and CDR2 is SYDVKM in the germline V gene. Here the CDR3 reads CASSSLRGANVLTF. DNA of the CDR3: TGTGCCAGCAGTTCTCTACGCGGGGCCAACGTCCTGACTTTC. Filled out from reference TRBV28 and TRBJ2-6, the complete variable domain reads DVKVTQSSRYLVKRTGEKVFLECVQDMDHENMFWYRQDPGLGLRLIYFSYDVKMKEKGDIPEGYSVSREKKERFSLILESASTNQTSMYLCASSSLRGANVLTFGAGSRLTVL.